The next 9 T cell receptor beta chains were all read from a single sample in a study of T cells expressing NK-cell markers. TCRdb reworked the 5' RACE reads into one entry per CDR3 protein, no DNA. Its table records 300,000 to 450,000 distinct CDR3 sequences. The sequenced sample consisted of blood T cells: a sorted CD56 or NKG2C T cell subset, CD4+ or CD8+ T cells, or bulk PBMC T cells (not recorded which). These receptors were taken from a man aged 18-75 years in good health.

The genes are TRBV20-1 and TRBJ1-3. This CDR3 has 11 amino acids. Germline CDR1 DFQATT, CDR2 SNEGSKA (reference sequence). The CDR3 sequence: CSAPVDNTIYF.

The rearrangement uses TRBV11-2 and TRBJ2-3; TCRdb calls TRBD2, which cannot be checked without DNA. This CDR3 is built from 14 residues. Germline CDR1 reads SGHAT; CDR2 reads FQNNGV. The chain's CDR3 is CASSSRGTPRAQYF.

The chain recombines TRBV2 with TRBJ2-5; TCRdb proposes TRBD1, but this gene call is untestable without DNA. CDR1 and CDR2 from the germline V gene are SNHLY and FYNNEI. This CDR3 is 13 amino acids long. The CDR3 region is CASRGTAQETQYF.

V gene TRBV12-3 or TRBV12-4 combines with J gene TRBJ1-2; lacking DNA, the TRBD1 call made by TCRdb goes unchecked. The CDR3 is 16 residues long. CDR3 amino acids: CASTGAGGLGNYGYTF.

The chain carries TRBV30 and TRBJ2-3; TCRdb's D call of TRBD2 is untestable without DNA. The CDR3 runs to 13 residues. Germline V gene data show CDR1 as GTSNPN and CDR2 as SVGIG (reference sequence). CDR3 loop: CAWNTRGTDTQYF.

The genes are TRBV20-1 and TRBJ1-2; TCRdb picks TRBD1, but there is no DNA to check that call. The germline gives CDR1 DFQATT, CDR2 SNEGSKA (reference sequence). The CDR3 has 15 residues. CDR3 sequence: CSARDASGGWYGYTF.

CDR3 protein: CAGNPGDGNNSPLHF. V and J are TRBV7-9 and TRBJ1-6. The CDR3 covers 15 residues. The germline V gene encodes CDR1 SEHNR and CDR2 FQNEAQ (reference sequence).

The J gene is TRBJ2-1, the V gene TRBV29-1; TCRdb picks TRBD1, but there is no DNA to check that call. The CDR3 spans 15 residues. Germline CDR1 is SQVTM and CDR2 is ANQGSEA. CDR3 sequence: CSVRRGQGIYNEQFF.

CDR3 sequence: CASSATRQTNSPLHF. The chain joins TRBV9 to TRBJ1-6. The CDR3 runs 15 residues. Germline V CDR1 and CDR2: SGDLS, YYNGEE.